These T cell receptor beta chains were read from a single sample in a study of regulatory T cells in long-lasting Graves disease. TCRdb used MiXCR to reprocess the multiplex PCR reads, holding one entry per CDR3 protein. The sample includes about 500,000 distinct CDR3 sequences, roughly 17% seen only once; the top ten take 12%. The data also belong to a second study, concerning T cells in Graves' hyperthyroidism and ophthalmopathy.

The material sequenced was peripheral blood mononuclear cells (PBMCs), taken at new diagnosis, from a patient treated with antithyroid drugs. Every receptor here comes from a man in his forties or fifties with Graves disease. Both conserved end residues are part of each CDR3. A D gene is named only where the DNA matches it firmly. Size is omitted from some rows. Given values are once, few, many or a class for expanded clones.

j_gene: TRBJ2-1
v_gene: TRBV14
abundance: many
d_gene: TRBD2
CDR3aa: CASSQSGTSGRNEQFF
CDR3nt: TGTGCCAGCAGCCAATCCGGGACTAGCGGGAGGAATGAGCAGTTCTTC

j_gene: TRBJ1-6
v_gene: TRBV20-1
abundance: .
d_gene: .
CDR3aa: CSATPPERGWNSPLHF
CDR3nt: TGCAGTGCTACCCCCCCCGAGCGGGGTTGGAATTCACCCCTCCACTTT

j_gene: TRBJ2-7
v_gene: TRBV7-9
abundance: many
d_gene: TRBD2
CDR3aa: CASSFTSGLYEQYF
CDR3nt: TGTGCCAGCAGCTTCACTAGCGGTCTCTACGAGCAGTACTTC

j_gene: TRBJ2-1
v_gene: TRBV5-7
abundance: .
d_gene: .
CDR3aa: CASSWEAGYNEQFF
CDR3nt: TGTGCCAGCAGCTGGGAAGCAGGGTACAATGAGCAGTTCTTC

j_gene: TRBJ2-1
v_gene: TRBV25-1
abundance: few
d_gene: TRBD2
CDR3aa: CASSKSGRAGSHEQFF
CDR3nt: TGTGCCAGCAGTAAGAGCGGGAGGGCCGGTTCTCATGAGCAGTTCTTC

j_gene: TRBJ2-1
v_gene: TRBV20-1
abundance: .
d_gene: TRBD2
CDR3aa: CSARGGGSVFEQFF
CDR3nt: TGCAGTGCTAGAGGTGGCGGGAGTGTCTTTGAGCAGTTCTTC

j_gene: TRBJ2-1
v_gene: TRBV7-2
abundance: many
d_gene: TRBD2
CDR3aa: CASSYLAGVYNEQFF
CDR3nt: TGTGCCAGCAGCTACCTAGCGGGAGTTTACAATGAGCAGTTCTTC

j_gene: TRBJ2-5
v_gene: TRBV30
abundance: many
d_gene: .
CDR3aa: CAWSDKTKFGETQYF
CDR3nt: TGTGCCTGGAGTGACAAGACTAAGTTTGGGGAGACCCAGTACTTC

j_gene: TRBJ2-5
v_gene: TRBV28
abundance: many
d_gene: TRBD1
CDR3aa: CASGRGQGRETQYF
CDR3nt: TGTGCCAGCGGAAGGGGACAGGGGCGGGAGACCCAGTACTTC

j_gene: TRBJ2-1
v_gene: TRBV2
abundance: many
d_gene: .
CDR3aa: CASSEFWEQFF
CDR3nt: TGTGCCAGCAGTGAGTTTTGGGAGCAGTTCTTC

j_gene: TRBJ2-1
v_gene: TRBV7-9
abundance: few
d_gene: TRBD2
CDR3aa: CASSSFGTSLADSSYNEQFF
CDR3nt: TGTGCCAGCAGCTCGTTCGGGACTAGCCTAGCGGACAGCTCCTACAATGAGCAGTTCTTC

j_gene: TRBJ2-1
v_gene: TRBV29-1
abundance: .
d_gene: .
CDR3aa: CSARIAEQFF
CDR3nt: TGCAGCGCGCGTATAGCTGAGCAGTTCTTC

j_gene: TRBJ1-5
v_gene: TRBV12-3/TRBV12-4
abundance: many
d_gene: .
CDR3aa: CASSDWENQPQHF
CDR3nt: TGTGCCAGCTCCGACTGGGAGAATCAGCCCCAGCATTTT

j_gene: TRBJ2-3
v_gene: TRBV27
abundance: many
d_gene: TRBD1
CDR3aa: CASSIIGTGHFPADTQYF
CDR3nt: TGTGCCAGCAGTATAATCGGGACAGGCCATTTTCCGGCAGATACGCAGTATTTT

j_gene: TRBJ2-7
v_gene: TRBV29-1
abundance: .
d_gene: .
CDR3aa: CSVLVGTAQYF
CDR3nt: TGCAGCGTTCTAGTTGGAACGGCGCAGTACTTC

j_gene: TRBJ2-2
v_gene: TRBV29-1
abundance: few
d_gene: TRBD2
CDR3aa: CSVEMREQTGELFF
CDR3nt: TGCAGCGTTGAAATGCGGGAGCAGACCGGGGAGCTGTTTTTT

j_gene: TRBJ2-7
v_gene: TRBV5-4
abundance: few
d_gene: TRBD1
CDR3aa: CARAGTETYEQYF
CDR3nt: TGTGCCAGAGCCGGGACAGAAACCTACGAGCAGTACTTC

j_gene: TRBJ2-1
v_gene: TRBV2
abundance: many
d_gene: TRBD2
CDR3aa: CASRFLAGVGDNEQFF
CDR3nt: TGTGCCAGCAGATTCCTAGCGGGAGTGGGCGACAATGAGCAGTTCTTC

j_gene: TRBJ2-6
v_gene: TRBV19
abundance: few
d_gene: .
CDR3aa: CASSFRGDSGANVLTF
CDR3nt: TGTGCCAGTAGTTTCCGAGGCGACTCTGGGGCCAACGTCCTGACTTTC

j_gene: TRBJ2-7
v_gene: TRBV29-1
abundance: .
d_gene: .
CDR3aa: CSVGPGGGDEQYF
CDR3nt: TGCAGCGTTGGTCCTGGAGGAGGCGACGAGCAGTACTTC

j_gene: TRBJ2-1
v_gene: TRBV20-1
abundance: many
d_gene: .
CDR3aa: CSAISVERLYEQFF
CDR3nt: TGCAGTGCTATTAGTGTGGAGCGTCTCTATGAGCAGTTCTTC

j_gene: TRBJ1-5
v_gene: TRBV6-5
abundance: many
d_gene: .
CDR3aa: CASTYGGPYSNQPQHF
CDR3nt: TGTGCCAGCACTTACGGGGGACCCTATAGCAATCAGCCCCAGCATTTT

j_gene: TRBJ1-4
v_gene: TRBV28
abundance: .
d_gene: TRBD1
CDR3aa: CASSLLTGGPDEKLFF
CDR3nt: TGTGCCAGCAGTTTATTGACAGGGGGTCCGGATGAAAAACTGTTTTTT

j_gene: TRBJ2-7
v_gene: TRBV5-1
abundance: many
d_gene: TRBD1
CDR3aa: CASSPGQGAGEQYF
CDR3nt: TGCGCCAGCAGCCCGGGACAGGGGGCAGGCGAGCAGTACTTC

j_gene: TRBJ2-7
v_gene: TRBV10-3
abundance: .
d_gene: TRBD1
CDR3aa: CAISNLGGQGGGPAYEQYF
CDR3nt: TGTGCCATCAGTAACCTTGGGGGACAGGGGGGGGGACCGGCCTACGAGCAGTACTTC

j_gene: TRBJ2-1
v_gene: TRBV27
abundance: many
d_gene: TRBD2
CDR3aa: CASSPSGLNEQFF
CDR3nt: TGTGCCAGCAGTCCTAGCGGGCTCAATGAGCAGTTCTTC

j_gene: TRBJ1-4
v_gene: TRBV12-3/TRBV12-4
abundance: many
d_gene: .
CDR3aa: CASSLGRTAIAEKLFF
CDR3nt: TGTGCCAGCAGTTTAGGAAGGACAGCGATCGCGGAAAAACTGTTTTTT

j_gene: TRBJ2-1
v_gene: TRBV20-1
abundance: .
d_gene: TRBD2
CDR3aa: CSATKSATSAHNEQFF
CDR3nt: TGCAGCGCCACCAAGTCGGCGACTAGCGCTCACAATGAGCAGTTCTTC

j_gene: TRBJ1-2
v_gene: TRBV3-1
abundance: many
d_gene: .
CDR3aa: CASSQARTSTNYGYTF
CDR3nt: TGTGCCAGCAGCCAGGCCCGGACCTCCACTAACTATGGCTACACCTTC

j_gene: TRBJ2-5
v_gene: TRBV20-1
abundance: .
d_gene: .
CDR3aa: CSASPTNEQYF
CDR3nt: TGCAGTGCTAGTCCGACCAATGAGCAGTACTTC

j_gene: TRBJ1-3
v_gene: TRBV12-5
abundance: few
d_gene: TRBD1
CDR3aa: CASGDRGLGNTIYF
CDR3nt: TGTGCTAGTGGGGACAGGGGGCTTGGAAACACCATATATTTT

j_gene: TRBJ2-7
v_gene: TRBV9
abundance: .
d_gene: TRBD1
CDR3aa: CASSTRQGAYEQYF
CDR3nt: TGTGCCAGCAGCACCCGACAGGGGGCCTACGAGCAGTACTTC